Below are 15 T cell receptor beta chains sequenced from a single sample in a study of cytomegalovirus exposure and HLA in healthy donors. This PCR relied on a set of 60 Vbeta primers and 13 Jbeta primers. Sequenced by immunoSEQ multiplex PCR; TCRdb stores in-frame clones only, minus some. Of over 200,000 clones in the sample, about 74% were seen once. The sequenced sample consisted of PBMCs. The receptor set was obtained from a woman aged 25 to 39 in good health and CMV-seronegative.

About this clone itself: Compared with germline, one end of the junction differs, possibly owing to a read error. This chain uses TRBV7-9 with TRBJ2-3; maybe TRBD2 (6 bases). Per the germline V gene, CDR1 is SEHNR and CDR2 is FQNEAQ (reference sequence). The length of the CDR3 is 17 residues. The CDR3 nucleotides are TGTTCCAGCAGCTCTAGCCGAAATAGCGGAGACACAGATACGCAGTATTTT. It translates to CSSSSSRNSGDTDTQYF. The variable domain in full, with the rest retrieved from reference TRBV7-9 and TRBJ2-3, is DTGVSQNPRHKITKRGQNVTFRCDPISEHNRLYWYRQTLGQGPEFLTYFQNEAQLEKSRLLSDRFSAERPKGSFSTLEIQRTEQGDSAMYLCSSSSSRNSGDTDTQYFGPGTRLTVL.

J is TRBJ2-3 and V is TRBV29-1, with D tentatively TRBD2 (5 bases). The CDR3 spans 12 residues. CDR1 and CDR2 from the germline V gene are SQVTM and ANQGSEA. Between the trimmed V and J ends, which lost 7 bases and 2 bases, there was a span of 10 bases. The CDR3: CSAGVPTDTQYF. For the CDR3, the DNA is TGCAGCGCCGGGGTTCCCACAGATACGCAGTATTTT.

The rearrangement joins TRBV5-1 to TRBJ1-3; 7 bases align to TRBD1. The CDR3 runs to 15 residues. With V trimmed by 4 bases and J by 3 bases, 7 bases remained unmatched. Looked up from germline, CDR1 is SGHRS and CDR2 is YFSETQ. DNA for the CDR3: TGCGCCAGCAGCCAGAACGGGGACAGTGGAAACACCATATATTTT. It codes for CASSQNGDSGNTIYF.

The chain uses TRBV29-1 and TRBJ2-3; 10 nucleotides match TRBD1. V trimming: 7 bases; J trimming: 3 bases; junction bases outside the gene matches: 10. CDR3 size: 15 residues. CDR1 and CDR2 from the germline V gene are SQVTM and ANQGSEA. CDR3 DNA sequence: TGCAGCGCCGTACGCTCGGGACAGGGGACAGATACGCAGTATTTT. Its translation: CSAVRSGQGTDTQYF.

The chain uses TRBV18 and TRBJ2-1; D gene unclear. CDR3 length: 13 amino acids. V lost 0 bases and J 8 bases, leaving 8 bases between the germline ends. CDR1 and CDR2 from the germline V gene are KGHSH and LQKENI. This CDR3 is CASSPPSRDEQFF. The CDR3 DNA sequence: TGTGCCAGCTCACCACCGTCTCGGGATGAGCAGTTCTTC.

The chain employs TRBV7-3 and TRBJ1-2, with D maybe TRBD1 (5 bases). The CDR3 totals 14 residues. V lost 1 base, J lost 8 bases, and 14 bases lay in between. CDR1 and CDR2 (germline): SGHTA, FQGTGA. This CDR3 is CASSLNPGSGGYTF. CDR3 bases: TGTGCCAGCAGCTTAAATCCAGGGAGCGGGGGCTACACCTTC.

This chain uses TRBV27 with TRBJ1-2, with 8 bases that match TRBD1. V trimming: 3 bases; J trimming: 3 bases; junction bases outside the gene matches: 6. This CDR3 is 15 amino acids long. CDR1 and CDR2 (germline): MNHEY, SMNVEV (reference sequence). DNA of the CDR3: TGTGCCAGCAGTTTTTATCCAGGGGGCGACTATGGCTACACCTTC. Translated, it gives CASSFYPGGDYGYTF.

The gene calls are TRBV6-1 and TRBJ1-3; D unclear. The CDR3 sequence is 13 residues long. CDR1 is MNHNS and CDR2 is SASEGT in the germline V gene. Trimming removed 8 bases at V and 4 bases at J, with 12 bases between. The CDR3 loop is CASSTPGGNTIYF. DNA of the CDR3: TGTGCCAGCTCGACTCCTGGCGGAAACACCATATATTTT.

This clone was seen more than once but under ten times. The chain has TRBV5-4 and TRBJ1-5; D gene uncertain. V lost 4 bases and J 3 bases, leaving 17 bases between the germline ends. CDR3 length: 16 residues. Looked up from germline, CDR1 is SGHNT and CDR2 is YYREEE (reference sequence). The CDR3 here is CASSMFGSPSNQPQHF. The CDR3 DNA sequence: TGTGCCAGCAGCATGTTTGGGAGCCCCTCCAATCAGCCCCAGCATTTT.

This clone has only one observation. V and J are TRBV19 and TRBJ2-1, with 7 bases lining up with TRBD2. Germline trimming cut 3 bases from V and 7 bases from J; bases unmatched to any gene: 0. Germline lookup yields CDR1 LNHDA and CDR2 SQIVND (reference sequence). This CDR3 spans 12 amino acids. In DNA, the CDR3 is TGTGCCAGTAGTATGGGGGGGAATGAGCAGTTCTTC. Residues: CASSMGGNEQFF.

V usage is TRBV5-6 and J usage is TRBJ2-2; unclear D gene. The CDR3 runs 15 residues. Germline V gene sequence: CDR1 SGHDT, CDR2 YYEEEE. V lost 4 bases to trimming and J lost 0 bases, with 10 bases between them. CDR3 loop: CASSVWAANTGELFF. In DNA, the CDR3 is TGTGCCAGCAGCGTGTGGGCCGCGAACACCGGGGAGCTGTTTTTT.

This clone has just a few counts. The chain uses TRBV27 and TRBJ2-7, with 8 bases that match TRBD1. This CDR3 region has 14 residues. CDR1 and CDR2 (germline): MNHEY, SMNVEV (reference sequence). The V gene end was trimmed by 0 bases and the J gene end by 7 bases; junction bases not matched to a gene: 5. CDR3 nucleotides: TGTGCCAGCAGTTTATCGGTAACAGGGGGTGAGCAGTACTTC. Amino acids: CASSLSVTGGEQYF.

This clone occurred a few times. This CDR3 reads CASSVVAGEGNTEAFF. The CDR3 DNA is TGTGCCAGCAGCGTAGTAGCCGGAGAGGGGAACACTGAAGCTTTCTTT. The chain carries TRBV9 and TRBJ1-1, with D uncertain. The CDR3 covers 16 residues. The germline V and J ends were trimmed by 0 bases and 1 base, with 13 bases remaining between them. Germline V gives CDR1 SGDLS, CDR2 YYNGEE.

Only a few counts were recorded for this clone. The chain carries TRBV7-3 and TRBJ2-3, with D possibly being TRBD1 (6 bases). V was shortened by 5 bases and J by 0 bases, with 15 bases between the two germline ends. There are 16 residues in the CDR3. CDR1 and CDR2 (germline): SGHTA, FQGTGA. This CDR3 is CASSLGGQPSTDTQYF. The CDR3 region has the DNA TGTGCCAGCAGCCTAGGGGGACAACCTAGCACAGATACGCAGTATTTT.

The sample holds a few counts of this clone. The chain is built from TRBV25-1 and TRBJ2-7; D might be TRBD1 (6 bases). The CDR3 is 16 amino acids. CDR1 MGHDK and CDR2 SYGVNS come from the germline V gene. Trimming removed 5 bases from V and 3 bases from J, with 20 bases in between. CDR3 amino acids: CASSNPGTFINYEQYF. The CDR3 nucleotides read TGTGCCAGCAGTAATCCCGGGACATTTATAAACTACGAGCAGTACTTC.